This T cell receptor (beta chain) was sequenced in a study of cytomegalovirus exposure and HLA in healthy donors. As for the study in general: Prior work identified around 120 million unique TCR beta sequences in approximately 200 million T cells. Study-wide points: Most TCRs appeared rarely, but some public TCRs recurred in many donors. TCR beta chains numbering more than 150 were designated cytomegalovirus-associated. The authors reported that TCR beta sequences could predict HLA-A and HLA-B alleles. These predictions were accurate for most subjects in the first cohort.

The J segment lost 5 bases and the V segment lost 5 bases, leaving 6 bases of the junction unmatched. The CDR3 totals 14 residues. Looked up from germline, CDR1 is MNHEY and CDR2 is SVGAGI. PCR involved 60 Vbeta and 13 Jbeta primers. The repertoire was sequenced with immunoSEQ multiplex PCR; TCRdb's copy has only in-frame clones and lacks some. The table records 210,000 or so clones, 65% to 80% of them present only once. This clone was recorded a few times. Antigen: not known. The sequence derives from a man in his forties or fifties in good health and CMV-seronegative. This chain uses TRBV6-5 with TRBJ1-3; 7 nucleotides agree with TRBD1. Material for sequencing was PBMCs. CDR3 DNA: TGTGCCAGCAGTCCGACAGGGTACCGAAACACCATATATTTT. This codes for CASSPTGYRNTIYF.